The 2 T cell receptor beta chains listed next were all sequenced from one sample in a study of blood T cell repertoires in COVID-19 (dated by TCRdb to the early 2020s). Receptors were amplified or captured by the immunoSEQ multiplex PCR assay. In TCRdb, the immuneACCESS table is reduced to in-frame sequences with V and J assigned. These tables do not hold every clone; where another copy was compared, an unresolved V gene accounts for under half, and the others remain unexplained. This sample holds tens of thousands of clones; around 84% were observed only once. The ten largest account for over 20% of the sample. The specimen sequenced was peripheral blood. These receptors were obtained from a woman older than 75 in a cohort sampled during active or convalescent COVID-19.

This chain connects TRBV24-1 to TRBJ1-2, with a weak D call TRBD1 (5 bases). The ends were cut back, 5 bases at V and 9 bases at J, with 9 bases in the middle. Germline V gives CDR1 KGHDR, CDR2 SFDVKD. The CDR3 loop spans 11 amino acids. CDR3 in DNA: TGTGCCACCAGTGGCGGGGCCAGCTACACCTTC. Protein: CATSGGASYTF.

The V and J genes are TRBV19 and TRBJ2-3; 13 nucleotides align to TRBD2. The CDR3 is 16 residues long. Germline CDR1 reads LNHDA; CDR2 reads SQIVND (reference sequence). V shed 3 bases, J shed 6 bases, and the junction held 6 bases outside the gene matches. This chain's CDR3 is CASSIRTSGSSDTQYF. CDR3 nucleotide sequence: TGTGCCAGTAGTATTAGGACTAGCGGGAGTTCTGATACGCAGTATTTT.